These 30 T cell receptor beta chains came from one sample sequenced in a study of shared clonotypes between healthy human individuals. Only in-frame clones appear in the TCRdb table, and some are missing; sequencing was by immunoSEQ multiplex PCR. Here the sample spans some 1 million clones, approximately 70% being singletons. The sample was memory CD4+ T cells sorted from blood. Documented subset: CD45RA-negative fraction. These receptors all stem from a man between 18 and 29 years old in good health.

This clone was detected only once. This chain's CDR3 is CASSSHVNLVIQPQHF. As DNA, the CDR3 is TGCGCCAGCAGCTCCCACGTGAATTTGGTTATTCAGCCCCAGCATTTT. The rearrangement joins TRBV5-1 to TRBJ1-5; D remains unclear. V lost 3 bases and J 6 bases, leaving 19 bases between the germline ends. Germline V gene lookup returns CDR1 SGHRS and CDR2 YFSETQ. The CDR3 is 16 residues long.

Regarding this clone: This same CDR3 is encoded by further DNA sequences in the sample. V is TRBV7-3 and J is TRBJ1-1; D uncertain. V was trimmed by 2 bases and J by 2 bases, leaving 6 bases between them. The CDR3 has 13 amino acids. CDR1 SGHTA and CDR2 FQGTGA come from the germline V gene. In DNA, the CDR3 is TGTGCCAGCAGCTTACAGGAAAACACTGAAGCTTTCTTT. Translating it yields CASSLQENTEAFF.

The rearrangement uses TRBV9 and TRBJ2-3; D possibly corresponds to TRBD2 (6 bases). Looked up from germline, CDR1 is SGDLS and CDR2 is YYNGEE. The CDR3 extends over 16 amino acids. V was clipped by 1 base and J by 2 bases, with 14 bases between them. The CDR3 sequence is CASSVLGGAPTDTQYF. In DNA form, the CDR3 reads TGTGCCAGCAGCGTACTCGGCGGGGCCCCCACAGATACGCAGTATTTT.

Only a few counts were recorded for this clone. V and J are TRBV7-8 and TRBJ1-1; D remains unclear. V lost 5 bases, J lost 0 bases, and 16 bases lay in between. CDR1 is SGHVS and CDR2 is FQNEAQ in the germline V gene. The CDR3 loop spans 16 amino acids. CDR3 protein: CASSPPTLRMNTEAFF. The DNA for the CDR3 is TGTGCCAGCAGCCCTCCGACACTACGTATGAACACTGAAGCTTTCTTT.

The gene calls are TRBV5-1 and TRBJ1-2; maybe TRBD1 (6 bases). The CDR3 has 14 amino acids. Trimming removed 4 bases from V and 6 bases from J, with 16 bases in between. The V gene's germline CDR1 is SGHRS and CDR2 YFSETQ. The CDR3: CASSVGQILDGYTF. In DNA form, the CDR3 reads TGCGCCAGCAGCGTTGGACAGATCTTGGATGGCTACACCTTC.

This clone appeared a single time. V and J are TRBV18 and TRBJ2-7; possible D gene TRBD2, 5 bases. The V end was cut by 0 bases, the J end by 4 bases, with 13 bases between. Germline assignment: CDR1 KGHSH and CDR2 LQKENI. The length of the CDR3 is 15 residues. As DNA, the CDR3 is TGTGCCAGCTCACCACCTGGTCGGGATTCTTACGAGCAGTACTTC. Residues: CASSPPGRDSYEQYF.

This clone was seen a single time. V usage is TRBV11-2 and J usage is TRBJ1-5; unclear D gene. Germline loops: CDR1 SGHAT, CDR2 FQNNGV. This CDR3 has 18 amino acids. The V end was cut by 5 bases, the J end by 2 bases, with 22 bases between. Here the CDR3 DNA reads TGTGCCAGCAGCCACAACAATTCGACGGGGATAGGCAATCAGCCCCAGCATTTT. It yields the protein CASSHNNSTGIGNQPQHF.

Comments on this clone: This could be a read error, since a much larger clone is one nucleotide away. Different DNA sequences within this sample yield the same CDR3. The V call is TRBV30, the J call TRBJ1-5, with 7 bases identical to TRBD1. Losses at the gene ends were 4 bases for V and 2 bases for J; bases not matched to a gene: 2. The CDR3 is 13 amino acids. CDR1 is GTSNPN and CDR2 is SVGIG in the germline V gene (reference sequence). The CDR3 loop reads CAWTGTGNQPQHF. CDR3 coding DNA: TGTGCCTGGACTGGGACAGGCAATCAGCCCCAGCATTTT.

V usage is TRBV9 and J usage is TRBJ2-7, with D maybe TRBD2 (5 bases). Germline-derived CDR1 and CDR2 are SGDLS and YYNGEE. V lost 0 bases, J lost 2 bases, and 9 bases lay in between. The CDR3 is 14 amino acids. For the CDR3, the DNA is TGTGCCAGCAGCGTAGGAAGCGGTCCCTACGAGCAGTACTTC. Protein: CASSVGSGPYEQYF.

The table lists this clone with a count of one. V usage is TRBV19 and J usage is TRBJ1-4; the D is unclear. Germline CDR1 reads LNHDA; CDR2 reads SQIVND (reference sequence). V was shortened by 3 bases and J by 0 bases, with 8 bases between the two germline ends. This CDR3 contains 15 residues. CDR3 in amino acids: CASSIQHTTNEKLFF. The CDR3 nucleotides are TGTGCCAGTAGTATTCAGCATACAACTAATGAAAAACTGTTTTTT.

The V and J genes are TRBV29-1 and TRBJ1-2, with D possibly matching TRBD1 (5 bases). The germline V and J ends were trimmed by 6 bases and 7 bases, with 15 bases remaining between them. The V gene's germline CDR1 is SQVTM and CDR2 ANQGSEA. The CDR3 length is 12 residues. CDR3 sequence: CSVPGGAGGYTF. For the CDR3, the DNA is TGCAGCGTGCCCGGCGGGGCGGGTGGCTACACCTTC.

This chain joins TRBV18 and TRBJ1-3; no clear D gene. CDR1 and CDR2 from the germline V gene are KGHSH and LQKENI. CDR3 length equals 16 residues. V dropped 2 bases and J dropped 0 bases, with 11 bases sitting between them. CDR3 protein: CASSPSRADSGNTIYF. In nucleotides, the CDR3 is TGTGCCAGCTCACCATCTCGTGCAGACTCTGGAAACACCATATATTTT.

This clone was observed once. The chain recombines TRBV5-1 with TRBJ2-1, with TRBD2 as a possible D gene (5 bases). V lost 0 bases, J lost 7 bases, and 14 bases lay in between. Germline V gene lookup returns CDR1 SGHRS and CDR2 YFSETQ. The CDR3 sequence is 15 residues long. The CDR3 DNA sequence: TGCGCCAGCAGCTTGGTTGGAGTCCCGGGAAATGAGCAGTTCTTC. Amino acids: CASSLVGVPGNEQFF.

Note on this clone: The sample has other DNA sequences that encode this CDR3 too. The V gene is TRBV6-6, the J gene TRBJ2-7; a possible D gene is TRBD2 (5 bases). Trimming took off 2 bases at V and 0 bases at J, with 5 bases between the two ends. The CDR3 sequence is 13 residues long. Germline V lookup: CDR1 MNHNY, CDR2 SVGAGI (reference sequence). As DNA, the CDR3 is TGTGCCAGCAGTTACCGGGACTCCTACGAGCAGTACTTC. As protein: CASSYRDSYEQYF.

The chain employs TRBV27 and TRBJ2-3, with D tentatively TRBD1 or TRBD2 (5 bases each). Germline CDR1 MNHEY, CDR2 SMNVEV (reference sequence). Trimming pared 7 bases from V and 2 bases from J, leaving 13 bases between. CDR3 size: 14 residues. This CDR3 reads CASTPWGITDTQYF. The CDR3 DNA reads TGTGCCAGCACCCCCTGGGGGATCACAGATACGCAGTATTTT.

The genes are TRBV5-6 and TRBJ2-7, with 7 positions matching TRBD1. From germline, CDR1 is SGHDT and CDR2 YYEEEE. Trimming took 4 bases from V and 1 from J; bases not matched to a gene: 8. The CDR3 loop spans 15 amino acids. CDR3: CASSTRDSYSYEQYF. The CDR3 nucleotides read TGTGCCAGCAGCACCCGGGACAGCTATTCCTACGAGCAGTACTTC.

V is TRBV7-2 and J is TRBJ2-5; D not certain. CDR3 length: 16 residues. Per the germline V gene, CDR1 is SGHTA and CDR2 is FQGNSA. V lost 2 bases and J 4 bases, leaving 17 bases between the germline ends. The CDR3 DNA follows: TGTGCCAGCAGCTTAATTGGCGGTTACACGGGAGAGACCCAGTACTTC. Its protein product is CASSLIGGYTGETQYF. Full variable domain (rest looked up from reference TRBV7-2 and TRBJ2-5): GAGVSQSPSNKVTEKGKDVELRCDPISGHTALYWYRQSLGQGLEFLIYFQGNSAPDKSGLPSDRFSAERTGGSVSTLTIQRTQQEDSAVYLCASSLIGGYTGETQYFGPGTRLLVL.

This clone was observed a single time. The DNA for the CDR3 is TGTGCCAGCTCACCTATTACCCCGGCGGGGGCGGATGAAAAACTGTTTTTT. It encodes CASSPITPAGADEKLFF. The V call is TRBV18, the J call TRBJ1-4; maybe TRBD1 (6 bases). The germline gives CDR1 KGHSH, CDR2 LQKENI. The CDR3 totals 17 residues. Trimming removed 3 bases at V and 6 bases at J, with 20 bases between.

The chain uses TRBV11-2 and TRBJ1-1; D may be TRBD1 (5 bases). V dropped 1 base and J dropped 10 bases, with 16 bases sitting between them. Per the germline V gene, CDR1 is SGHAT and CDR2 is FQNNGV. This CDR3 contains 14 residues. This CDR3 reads CASSLGTPGFVAFF. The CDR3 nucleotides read TGTGCCAGCAGCTTAGGGACCCCAGGGTTTGTAGCTTTCTTT.

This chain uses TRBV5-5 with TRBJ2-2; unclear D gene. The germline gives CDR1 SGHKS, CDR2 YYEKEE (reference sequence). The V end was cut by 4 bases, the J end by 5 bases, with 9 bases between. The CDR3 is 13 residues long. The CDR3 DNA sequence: TGTGCCAGCAGCCCCCCCCATACCGGGGAGCTGTTTTTT. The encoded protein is CASSPPHTGELFF.

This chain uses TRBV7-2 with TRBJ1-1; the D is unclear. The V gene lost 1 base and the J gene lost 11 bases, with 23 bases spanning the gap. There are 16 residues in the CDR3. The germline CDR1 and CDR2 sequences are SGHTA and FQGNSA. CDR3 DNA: TGTGCCAGCAGCTTAGGCCGAGCGGGCCAGTCTCGGGTGGCTTTCTTT. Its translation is CASSLGRAGQSRVAFF. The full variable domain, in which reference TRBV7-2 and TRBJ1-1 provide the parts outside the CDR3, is GAGVSQSPSNKVTEKGKDVELRCDPISGHTALYWYRQSLGQGLEFLIYFQGNSAPDKSGLPSDRFSAERTGGSVSTLTIQRTQQEDSAVYLCASSLGRAGQSRVAFFGQGTRLTVV.

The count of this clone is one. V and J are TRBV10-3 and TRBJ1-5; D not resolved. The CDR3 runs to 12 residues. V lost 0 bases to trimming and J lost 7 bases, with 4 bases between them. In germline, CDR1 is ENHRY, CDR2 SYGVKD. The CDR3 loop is CAISESKQPQHF. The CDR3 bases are TGTGCCATCAGTGAGTCGAAACAGCCCCAGCATTTT.

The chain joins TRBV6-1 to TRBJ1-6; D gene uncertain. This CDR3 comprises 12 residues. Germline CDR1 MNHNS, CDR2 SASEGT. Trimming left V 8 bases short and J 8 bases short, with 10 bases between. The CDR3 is CASAIIDSPLHF. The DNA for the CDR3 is TGTGCCAGCGCGATCATAGATTCACCCCTCCACTTT.

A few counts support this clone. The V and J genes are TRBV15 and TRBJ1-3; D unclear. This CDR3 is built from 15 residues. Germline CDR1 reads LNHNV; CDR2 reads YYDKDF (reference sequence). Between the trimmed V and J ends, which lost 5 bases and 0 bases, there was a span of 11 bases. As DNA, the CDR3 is TGTGCCACCAGCGTGGCAGTTCTCTCTGGAAACACCATATATTTT. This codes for CATSVAVLSGNTIYF.

The CDR3 reads CASSLNWDSPLHF. The CDR3, as DNA: TGTGCCAGCAGCTTAAATTGGGATTCACCCCTCCACTTT. The rearrangement links TRBV7-6 to TRBJ1-6; D is unclear. Trimming stripped 2 bases from V and 8 bases from J, with 7 bases between. This CDR3 has 13 amino acids. Germline V gene lookup returns CDR1 SGHVS and CDR2 FNYEAQ. Full variable domain (remainder filled in from reference TRBV7-6 and TRBJ1-6): GAGVSQSPRYKVTKRGQDVALRCDPISGHVSLYWYRQALGQGPEFLTYFNYEAQQDKSGLPNDRFSAERPEGSISTLTIQRTEQRDSAMYRCASSLNWDSPLHFGNGTRLTVT.

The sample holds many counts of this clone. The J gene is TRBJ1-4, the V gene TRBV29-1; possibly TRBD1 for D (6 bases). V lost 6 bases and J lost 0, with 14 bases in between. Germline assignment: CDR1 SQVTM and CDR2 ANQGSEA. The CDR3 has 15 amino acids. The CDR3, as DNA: TGCAGCGTGAGGGGGGACCAATCAACTAATGAAAAACTGTTTTTT. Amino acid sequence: CSVRGDQSTNEKLFF.

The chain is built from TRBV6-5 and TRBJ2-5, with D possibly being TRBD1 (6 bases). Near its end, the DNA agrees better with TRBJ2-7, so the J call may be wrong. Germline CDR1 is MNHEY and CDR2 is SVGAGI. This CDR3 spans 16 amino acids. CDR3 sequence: CASSSSGTSSSYEQYF. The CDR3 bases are TGTGCCAGCAGTTCCTCCGGGACAAGTAGCTCCTACGAGCAGTACTTC.

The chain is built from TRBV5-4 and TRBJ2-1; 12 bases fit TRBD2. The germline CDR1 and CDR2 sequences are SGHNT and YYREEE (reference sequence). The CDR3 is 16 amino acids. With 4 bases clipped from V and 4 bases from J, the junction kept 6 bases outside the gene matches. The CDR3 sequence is CASSPSGGAGYNEQFF. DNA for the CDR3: TGTGCCAGCAGCCCTAGCGGGGGGGCCGGGTACAATGAGCAGTTCTTC. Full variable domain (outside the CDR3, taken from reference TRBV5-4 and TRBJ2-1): ETGVTQSPTHLIKTRGQQVTLRCSSQSGHNTVSWYQQALGQGPQFIFQYYREEENGRGNFPPRFSGLQFPNYSSELNVNALELDDSALYLCASSPSGGAGYNEQFFGPGTRLTVL.

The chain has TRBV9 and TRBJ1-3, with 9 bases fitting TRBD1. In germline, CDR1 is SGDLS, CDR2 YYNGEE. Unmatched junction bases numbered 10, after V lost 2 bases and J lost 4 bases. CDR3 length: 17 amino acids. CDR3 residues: CASSVSISGQGGNTIYF. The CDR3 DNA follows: TGTGCCAGCAGCGTTAGCATTTCCGGACAGGGGGGAAACACCATATATTTT.

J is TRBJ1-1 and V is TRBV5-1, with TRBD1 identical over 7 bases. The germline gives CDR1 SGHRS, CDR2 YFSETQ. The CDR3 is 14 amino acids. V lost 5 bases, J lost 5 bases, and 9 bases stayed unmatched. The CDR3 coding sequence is TGCGCCAGCAGAGAACAGGGGCAGGGGACTGAAGCTTTCTTT. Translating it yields CASREQGQGTEAFF.